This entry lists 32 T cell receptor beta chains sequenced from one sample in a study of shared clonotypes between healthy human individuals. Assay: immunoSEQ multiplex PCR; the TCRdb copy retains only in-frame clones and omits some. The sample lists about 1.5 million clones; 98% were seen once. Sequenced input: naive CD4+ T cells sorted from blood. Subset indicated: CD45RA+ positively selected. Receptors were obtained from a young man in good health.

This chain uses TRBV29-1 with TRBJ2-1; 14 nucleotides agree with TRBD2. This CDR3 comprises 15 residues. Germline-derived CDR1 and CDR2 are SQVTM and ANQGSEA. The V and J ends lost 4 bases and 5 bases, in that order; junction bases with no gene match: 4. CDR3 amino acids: CSVAGTSGSDNEQFF. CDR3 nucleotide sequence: TGCAGCGTTGCGGGGACTAGCGGGAGCGACAATGAGCAGTTCTTC.

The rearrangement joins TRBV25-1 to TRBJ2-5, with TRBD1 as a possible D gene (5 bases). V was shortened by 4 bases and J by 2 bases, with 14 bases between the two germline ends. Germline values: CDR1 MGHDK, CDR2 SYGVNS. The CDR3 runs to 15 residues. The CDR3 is CASSVVKGWQETQYF. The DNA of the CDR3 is TGTGCCAGCAGTGTCGTAAAGGGGTGGCAAGAGACCCAGTACTTC.

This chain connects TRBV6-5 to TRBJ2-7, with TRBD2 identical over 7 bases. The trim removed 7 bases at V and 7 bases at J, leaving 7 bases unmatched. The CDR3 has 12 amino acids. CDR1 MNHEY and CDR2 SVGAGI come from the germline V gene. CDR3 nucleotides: TGTGCCAGCACCACTCGAGCGGGAGAGCAGTACTTC. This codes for CASTTRAGEQYF.

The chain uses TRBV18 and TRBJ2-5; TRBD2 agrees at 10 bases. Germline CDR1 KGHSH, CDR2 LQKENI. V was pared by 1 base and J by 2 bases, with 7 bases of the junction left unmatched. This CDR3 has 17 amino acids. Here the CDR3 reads CASSPRLAGVTQETQYF. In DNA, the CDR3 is TGTGCCAGCTCACCACGTCTAGCGGGGGTAACTCAAGAGACCCAGTACTTC.

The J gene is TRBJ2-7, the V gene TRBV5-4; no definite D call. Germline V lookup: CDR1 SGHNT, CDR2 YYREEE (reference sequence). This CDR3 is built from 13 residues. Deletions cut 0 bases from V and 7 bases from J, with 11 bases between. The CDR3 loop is CASSLDGVREQYF. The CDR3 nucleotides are TGTGCCAGCAGCTTGGATGGGGTGCGGGAGCAGTACTTC.

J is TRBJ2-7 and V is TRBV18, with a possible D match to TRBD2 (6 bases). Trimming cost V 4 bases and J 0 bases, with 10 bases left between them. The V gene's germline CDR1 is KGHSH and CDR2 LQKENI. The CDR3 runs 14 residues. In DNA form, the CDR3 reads TGTGCCAGCTCACACCGGGACTTCTCCTACGAGCAGTACTTC. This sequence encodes CASSHRDFSYEQYF.

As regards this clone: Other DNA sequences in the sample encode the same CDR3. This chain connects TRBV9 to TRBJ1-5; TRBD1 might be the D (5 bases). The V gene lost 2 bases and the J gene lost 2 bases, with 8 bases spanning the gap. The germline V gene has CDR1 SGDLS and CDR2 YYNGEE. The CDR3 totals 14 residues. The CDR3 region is CASSVGRGNQPQHF. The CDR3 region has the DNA TGTGCCAGCAGCGTTGGCAGGGGCAATCAGCCCCAGCATTTT.

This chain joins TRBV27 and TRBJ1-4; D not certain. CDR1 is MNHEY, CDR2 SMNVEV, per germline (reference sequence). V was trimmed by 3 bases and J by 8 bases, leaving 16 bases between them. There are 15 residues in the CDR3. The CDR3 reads CASSFNGLVYEKLFF. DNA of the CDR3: TGTGCCAGCAGTTTTAACGGTTTAGTATACGAAAAACTGTTTTTT.

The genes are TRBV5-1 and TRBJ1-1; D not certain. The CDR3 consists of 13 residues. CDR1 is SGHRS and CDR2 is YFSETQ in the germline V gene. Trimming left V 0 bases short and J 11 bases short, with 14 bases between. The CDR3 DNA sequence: TGCGCCAGCAGCTTGGGTGGAGCGACCGGGGCTTTCTTT. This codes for CASSLGGATGAFF.

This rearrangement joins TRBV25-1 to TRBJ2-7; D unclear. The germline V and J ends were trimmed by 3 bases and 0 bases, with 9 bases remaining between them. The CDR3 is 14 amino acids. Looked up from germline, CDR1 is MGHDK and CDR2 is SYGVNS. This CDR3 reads CASSEGRGSYEQYF. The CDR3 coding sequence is TGTGCCAGCAGTGAGGGTCGCGGCTCCTACGAGCAGTACTTC.

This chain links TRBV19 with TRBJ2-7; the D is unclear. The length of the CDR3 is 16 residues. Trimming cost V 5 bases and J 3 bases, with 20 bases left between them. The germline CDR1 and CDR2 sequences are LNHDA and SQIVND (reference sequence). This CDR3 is CASSASVRVANYEQYF. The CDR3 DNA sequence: TGTGCCAGTAGTGCCTCGGTTCGTGTAGCCAACTACGAGCAGTACTTC.

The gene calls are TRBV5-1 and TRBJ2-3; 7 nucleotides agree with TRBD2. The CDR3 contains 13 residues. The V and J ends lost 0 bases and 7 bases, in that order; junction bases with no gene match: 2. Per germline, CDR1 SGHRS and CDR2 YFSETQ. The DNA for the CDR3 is TGCGCCAGCAGCTTGGAAGCGGGGAATACGCAGTATTTT. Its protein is CASSLEAGNTQYF.

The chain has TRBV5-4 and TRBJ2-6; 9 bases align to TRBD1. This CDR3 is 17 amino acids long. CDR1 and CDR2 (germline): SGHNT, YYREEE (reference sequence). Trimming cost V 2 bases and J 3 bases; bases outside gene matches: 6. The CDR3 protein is CASSFPNRGRGANVLTF. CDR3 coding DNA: TGTGCCAGCAGCTTTCCCAACAGGGGGCGTGGGGCCAACGTCCTGACTTTC.

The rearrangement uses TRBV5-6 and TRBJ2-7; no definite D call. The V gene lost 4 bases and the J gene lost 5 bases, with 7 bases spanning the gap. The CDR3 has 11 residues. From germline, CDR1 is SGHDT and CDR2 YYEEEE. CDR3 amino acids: CASSHSDEQYF. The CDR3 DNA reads TGTGCCAGCAGCCACAGTGACGAGCAGTACTTC. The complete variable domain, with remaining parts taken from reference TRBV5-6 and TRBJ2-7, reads DAGVTQSPTHLIKTRGQQVTLRCSPKSGHDTVSWYQQALGQGPQFIFQYYEEEERQRGNFPDRFSGHQFPNYSSELNVNALLLGDSALYLCASSHSDEQYFGPGTRLTVT.

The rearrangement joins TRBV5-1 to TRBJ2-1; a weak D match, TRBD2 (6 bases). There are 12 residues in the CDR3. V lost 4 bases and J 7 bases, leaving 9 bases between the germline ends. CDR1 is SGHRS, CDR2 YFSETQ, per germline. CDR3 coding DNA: TGCGCCAGCAGCCGGACTACAAATGAGCAGTTCTTC. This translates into CASSRTTNEQFF.

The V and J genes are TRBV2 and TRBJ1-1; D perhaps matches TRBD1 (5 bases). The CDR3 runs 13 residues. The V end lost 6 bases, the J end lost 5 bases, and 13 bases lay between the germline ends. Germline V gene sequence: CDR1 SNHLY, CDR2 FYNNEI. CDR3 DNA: TGTGCCAGCAGGGACGGGGGGGGAACTGAAGCTTTCTTT. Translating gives CASRDGGGTEAFF.

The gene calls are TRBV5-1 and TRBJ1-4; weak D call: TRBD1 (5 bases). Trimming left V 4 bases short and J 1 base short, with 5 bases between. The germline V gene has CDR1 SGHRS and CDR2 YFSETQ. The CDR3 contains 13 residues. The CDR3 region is CASSQGTNEKLFF. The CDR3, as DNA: TGCGCCAGCAGCCAGGGAACTAATGAAAAACTGTTTTTT. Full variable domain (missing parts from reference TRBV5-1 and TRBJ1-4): KAGVTQTPRYLIKTRGQQVTLSCSPISGHRSVSWYQQTPGQGLQFLFEYFSETQRNKGNFPGRFSGRQFSNSRSEMNVSTLELGDSALYLCASSQGTNEKLFFGSGTQLSVL.

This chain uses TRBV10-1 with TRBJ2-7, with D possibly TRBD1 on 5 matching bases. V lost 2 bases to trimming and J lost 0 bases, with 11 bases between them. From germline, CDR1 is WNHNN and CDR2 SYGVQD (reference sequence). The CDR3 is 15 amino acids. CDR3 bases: TGCGCCAGCAGTGAGCAGACAGCTAGCTCCTACGAGCAGTACTTC. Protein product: CASSEQTASSYEQYF.

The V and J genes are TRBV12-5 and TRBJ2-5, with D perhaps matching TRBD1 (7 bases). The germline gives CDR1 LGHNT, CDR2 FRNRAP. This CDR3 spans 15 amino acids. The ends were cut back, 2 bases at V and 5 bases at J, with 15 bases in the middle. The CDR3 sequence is CASGLSPRGRETQYF. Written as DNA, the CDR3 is TGTGCTAGTGGTTTGTCACCCAGGGGGAGGGAGACCCAGTACTTC.

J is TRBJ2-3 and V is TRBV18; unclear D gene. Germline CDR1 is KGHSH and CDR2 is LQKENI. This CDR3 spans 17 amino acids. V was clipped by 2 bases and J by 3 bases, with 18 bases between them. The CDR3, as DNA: TGTGCCAGCTCACCAAGTGGAAGACTGGCGGCTACAGATACGCAGTATTTT. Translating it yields CASSPSGRLAATDTQYF.

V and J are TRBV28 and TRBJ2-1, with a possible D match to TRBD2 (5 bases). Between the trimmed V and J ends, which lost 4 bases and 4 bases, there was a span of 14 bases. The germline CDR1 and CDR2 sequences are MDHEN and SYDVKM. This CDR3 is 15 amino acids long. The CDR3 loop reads CASSSSVGDYNEQFF. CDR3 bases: TGTGCCAGCAGTTCGTCCGTGGGAGATTACAATGAGCAGTTCTTC.

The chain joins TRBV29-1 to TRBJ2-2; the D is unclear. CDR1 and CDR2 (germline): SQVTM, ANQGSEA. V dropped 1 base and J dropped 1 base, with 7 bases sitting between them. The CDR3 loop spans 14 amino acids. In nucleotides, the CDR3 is TGCAGCGTTGAAGCCTCGAGGAACACCGGGGAGCTGTTTTTT. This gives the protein CSVEASRNTGELFF.

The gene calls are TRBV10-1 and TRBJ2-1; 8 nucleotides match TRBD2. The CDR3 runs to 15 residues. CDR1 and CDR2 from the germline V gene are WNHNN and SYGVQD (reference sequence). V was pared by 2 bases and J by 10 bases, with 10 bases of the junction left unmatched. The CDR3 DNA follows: TGCGCCAGCAGTGAGCGGGAGGGCAGGGGTGGCGAGCAGTTCTTC. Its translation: CASSEREGRGGEQFF.

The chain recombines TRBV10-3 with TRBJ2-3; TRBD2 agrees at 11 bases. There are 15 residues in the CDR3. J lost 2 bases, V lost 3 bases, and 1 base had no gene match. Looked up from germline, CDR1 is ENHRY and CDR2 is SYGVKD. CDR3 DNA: TGTGCCATCAGTGAACTAGCGGGAGCCACAGATACGCAGTATTTT. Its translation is CAISELAGATDTQYF.

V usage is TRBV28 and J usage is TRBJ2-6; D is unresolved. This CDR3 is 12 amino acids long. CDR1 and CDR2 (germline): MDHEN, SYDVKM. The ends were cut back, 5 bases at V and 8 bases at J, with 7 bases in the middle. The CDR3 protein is CASSRTPNVLTF. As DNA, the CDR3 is TGTGCCAGCAGTCGCACGCCCAACGTCCTGACTTTC.

CDR3 protein: CASSTPGTTTGEQFF. CDR3 nucleotides: TGTGCCAGCAGTACACCTGGCACCACAACAGGTGAGCAGTTCTTC. The chain employs TRBV25-1 and TRBJ2-1; D perhaps matches TRBD1 (5 bases). The CDR3 is 15 amino acids. CDR1 and CDR2 from the germline V gene are MGHDK and SYGVNS. The V and J ends lost 5 bases and 9 bases respectively, with 20 bases between them.

In nucleotides, the CDR3 is TGTGCCAGCTCACCGAGGCGCACCACAGATACGCAGTATTTT. Residues: CASSPRRTTDTQYF. J is TRBJ2-3 and V is TRBV18; D is ambiguous. CDR3 length: 14 residues. V was clipped by 3 bases and J by 2 bases, with 9 bases between them. CDR1 is KGHSH and CDR2 is LQKENI in the germline V gene.

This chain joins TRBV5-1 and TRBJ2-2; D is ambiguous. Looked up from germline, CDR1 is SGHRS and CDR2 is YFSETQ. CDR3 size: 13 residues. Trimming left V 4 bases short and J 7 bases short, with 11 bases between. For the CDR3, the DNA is TGCGCCAGCAGCCCCCCCAAAGGCGGGGAGCTGTTTTTT. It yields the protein CASSPPKGGELFF.

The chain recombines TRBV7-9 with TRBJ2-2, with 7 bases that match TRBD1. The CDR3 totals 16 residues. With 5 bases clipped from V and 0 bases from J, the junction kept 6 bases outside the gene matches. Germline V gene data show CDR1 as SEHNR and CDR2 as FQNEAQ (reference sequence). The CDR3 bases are TGTGCCAGCAGCCCACCCGGGACAGCGAACACCGGGGAGCTGTTTTTT. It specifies CASSPPGTANTGELFF.

In DNA, the CDR3 is TGTGCCAGCAGTGTTGAGGGACTTAGCTCCTACAATGAGCAGTTCTTC. Residues: CASSVEGLSSYNEQFF. The rearrangement uses TRBV2 and TRBJ2-1; TRBD2 is a possible D gene (6 bases). Trimming left V 4 bases short and J 0 bases short, with 13 bases between. This CDR3 has 16 residues. Per germline, CDR1 SNHLY and CDR2 FYNNEI. Looking up the rest from reference TRBV2 and TRBJ2-1 gives the full variable domain: EPEVTQTPSHQVTQMGQEVILRCVPISNHLYFYWYRQILGQKVEFLVSFYNNEISEKSEIFDDQFSVERPDGSNFTLKIRSTKLEDSAMYFCASSVEGLSSYNEQFFGPGTRLTVL.

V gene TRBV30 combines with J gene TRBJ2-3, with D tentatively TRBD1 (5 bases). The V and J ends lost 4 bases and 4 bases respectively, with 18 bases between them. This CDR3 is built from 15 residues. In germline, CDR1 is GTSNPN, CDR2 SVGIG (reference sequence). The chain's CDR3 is CAWTPAGFLSDTQYF. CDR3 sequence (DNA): TGTGCCTGGACCCCAGCAGGGTTCCTCTCAGATACGCAGTATTTT. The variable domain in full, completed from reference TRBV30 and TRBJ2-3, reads SQTIHQWPATLVQPVGSPLSLECTVEGTSNPNLYWYRQAAGRGLQLLFYSVGIGQISSEVPQNLSASRPQDRQFILSSKKLLLSDSGFYLCAWTPAGFLSDTQYFGPGTRLTVL.

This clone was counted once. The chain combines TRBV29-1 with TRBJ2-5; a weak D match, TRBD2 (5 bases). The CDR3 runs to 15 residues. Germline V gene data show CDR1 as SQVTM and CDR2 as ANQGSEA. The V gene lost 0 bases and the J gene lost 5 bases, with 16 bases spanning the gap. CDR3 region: CSVEDGNGWRETQYF. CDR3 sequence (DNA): TGCAGCGTTGAAGATGGGAATGGATGGAGGGAGACCCAGTACTTC.